These T cell receptor beta chains were read from a single sample in a study of cytomegalovirus exposure and HLA in healthy donors. Produced via immunoSEQ multiplex PCR; TCRdb's table is partial and in-frame only. This sample has about 240,000 clones, with roughly 86% found just once. Specimen: PBMCs. Receptors were obtained from a woman aged 25-40 years in good health and CMV-seropositive. Each CDR3 is given without its conserved first and last residue.

v_call cdr3_length cdr3_aa
TRBV30 13 AWSGLARGLTGYT
TRBV5-1 11 ASSPGGVGPQH
TRBV6-6 14 ASSYLTGQGATEAF
TRBV25-1 14 ASSDPPGSGTDTQY
TRBV25-1 12 ASSESGYQETQY
TRBV10-3 12 AIRGIADSGEQF
TRBV5-1 12 ASSLEGGRGAEF
TRBV27 12 ASSLVGSGEKLF
TRBV27 14 ASSTERRGRGTEAF
TRBV5-6 11 ASSRTGDYEQY
TRBV5-5 14 ASSFLVVAGSYEQY
TRBV5-1 12 ASSFRSSTDTQY
TRBV27 13 ASSSTGSSYNEQF
TRBV29-1 11 SVEDVRETEAF
TRBV28 14 ASRMAGQASNQPQH
TRBV5-6 13 ASSLGLGETYEQY
TRBV10-1 16 ASSEYGRLHLFVETQY
TRBV30 11 AGGAGPIYEQY
TRBV19 13 ASSFGQGVAYEQY
TRBV4-1 13 ASSLLPGSSYEQY
TRBV14 13 ASSRRMGGDTEAF
TRBV28 14 ASRTPAQATPYEQY
TRBV5-1 13 ASSLLGSGGNTIY
TRBV5-1 12 ASSLDRGRNTQY
TRBV27 9 ASSLSYEQY
TRBV7-8 13 ASSLPEGAYNEQF
TRBV19 12 ASSIASLFYGYT
TRBV19 12 ASRAGSQDYGYT
TRBV7-9 16 ASSFSHRGRRITGELF
TRBV29-1 12 SVEGTGTGNTIY
TRBV18 14 ASSIGLAGTSYEQY
TRBV28 10 ASSSGLNGYT
TRBV12-5 11 ASGPGGGTEAF